The T cell receptor beta chain under discussion was sequenced for a study of blood T cells in healthy people across ages. The second PCR ran about 6 to 12 cycles with a sample-barcoded 5' primer and J-beta primers. TCRdb re-called the 5' RACE reads through MiXCR, storing one row per CDR3 protein. In the table there are about 630,000 distinct CDR3 sequences, 21% of which are singletons. Per germline, CDR1 SGHDT and CDR2 YYEEEE. The CDR3 runs to 12 residues. This TCR derives from a man between 65 and 80 years old in good health. Sequencing was done on a sample of blood. The chain couples TRBV5-6 to TRBJ2-5; D call uncertain. With the DNA end fitting TRBJ2-7 better, the J assignment may be wrong. The CDR3 coding sequence is TGTGCCAGCAGCTTGGCCCACTACGAGCAGTACTTC. It yields the protein CASSLAHYEQYF.